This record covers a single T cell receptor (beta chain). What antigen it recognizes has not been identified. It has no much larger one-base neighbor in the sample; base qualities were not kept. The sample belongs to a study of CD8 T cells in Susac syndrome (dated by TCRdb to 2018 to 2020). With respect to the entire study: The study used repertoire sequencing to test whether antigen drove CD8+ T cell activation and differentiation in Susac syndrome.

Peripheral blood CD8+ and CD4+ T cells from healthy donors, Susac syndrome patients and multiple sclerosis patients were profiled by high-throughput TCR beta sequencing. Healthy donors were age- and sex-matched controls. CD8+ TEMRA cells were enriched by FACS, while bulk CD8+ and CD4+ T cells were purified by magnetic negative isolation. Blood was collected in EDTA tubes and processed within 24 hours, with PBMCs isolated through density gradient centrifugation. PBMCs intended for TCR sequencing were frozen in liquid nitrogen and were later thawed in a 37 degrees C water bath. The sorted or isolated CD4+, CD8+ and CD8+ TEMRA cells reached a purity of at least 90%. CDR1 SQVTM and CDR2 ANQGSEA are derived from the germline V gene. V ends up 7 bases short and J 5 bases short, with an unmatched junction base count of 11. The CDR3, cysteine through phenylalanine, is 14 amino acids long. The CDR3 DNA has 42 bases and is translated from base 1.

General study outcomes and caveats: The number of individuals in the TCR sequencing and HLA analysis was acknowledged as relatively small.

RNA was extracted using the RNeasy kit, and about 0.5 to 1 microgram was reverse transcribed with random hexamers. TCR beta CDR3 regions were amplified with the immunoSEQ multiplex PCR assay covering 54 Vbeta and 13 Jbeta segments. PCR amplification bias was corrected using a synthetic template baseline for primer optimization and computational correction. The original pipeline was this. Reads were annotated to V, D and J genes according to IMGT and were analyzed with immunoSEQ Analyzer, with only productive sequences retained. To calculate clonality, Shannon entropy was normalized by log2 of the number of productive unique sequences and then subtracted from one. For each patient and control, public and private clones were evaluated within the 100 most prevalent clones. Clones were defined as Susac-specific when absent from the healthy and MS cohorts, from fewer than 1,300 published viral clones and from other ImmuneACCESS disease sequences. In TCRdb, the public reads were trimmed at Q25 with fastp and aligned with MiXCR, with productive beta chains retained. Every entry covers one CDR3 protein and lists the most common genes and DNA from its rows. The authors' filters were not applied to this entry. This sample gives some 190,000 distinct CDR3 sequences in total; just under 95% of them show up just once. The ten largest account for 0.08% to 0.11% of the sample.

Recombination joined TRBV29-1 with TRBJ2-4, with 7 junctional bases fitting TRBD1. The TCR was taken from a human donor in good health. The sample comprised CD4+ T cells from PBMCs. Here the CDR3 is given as CSARPDRAQNIQYF. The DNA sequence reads TGCAGCGCCCGCCCAGACAGGGCTCAAAACATTCAGTACTTC.